This T cell receptor beta chain was identified during a study of T-cell memory formation after mild COVID-19. Looking at the study overall: Largely, TCR clusters stayed within a single donor.

5'RACE, which relied on constant-segment primers, yielded TCR alpha and TCR beta cDNA libraries carrying sample barcodes and UMIs. Via MiXCR, TCRdb re-called the 5' RACE reads, giving one row per CDR3 protein. The repertoire holds hundreds of thousands of distinct CDR3 sequences, around 19% seen once, with roughly 21% in the top ten. Study-wide results and caveats: The second-wave clones peaking on day 37 were not confirmed as SARS-CoV-2-specific. Contracting clones from day 15 to 85 had balanced CD4/CD8; later expanders favoured CD4+.

V dropped 2 bases and J dropped 8 bases, with 12 bases sitting between them. This CDR3 has 13 amino acids. Per the germline V gene, CDR1 is SGHTA and CDR2 is FQGNSA. As for this clonotype: Antigen: not known.

V gene TRBV7-2 combines with J gene TRBJ1-2; tentatively, D is TRBD1 (5 bases). This sequence was found in a man younger than 35 who had mild COVID-19 (a few samples of this study predate the infection). Cell type and time point are not known. Sequenced sample: PBMCs or a T cell subset sorted from them (not recorded which). The CDR3: CASSLILGGGYTF. The CDR3 DNA is TGTGCCAGCAGCTTAATTCTGGGGGGAGGCTACACCTTC.